This entry features one T cell receptor (beta chain) sequence. Its antigen is still unknown. Relative to germline, V is 4 bases shorter and J is 8 bases shorter, with 9 bases between their ends. Taken from cysteine to phenylalanine, the CDR3 has 11 residues. The retained sequence is limited to the CDR3, 33 bases, with the frame set at the first base. CDR1 and CDR2 are drawn from the germline V gene (reference sequence): SGHNT, YYREEE. The data derive from a study of cytomegalovirus exposure and HLA in healthy donors (TCRdb year 2017). Describing the broader study: An earlier analysis of 587 of the donors reported 276 Gb of sequence data and about 120 million unique TCR beta sequences obtained from around 190 million T cells. An early release that covered around 590 HLA-typed donors contained approximately 290 gigabases of sequencing data and about 84 million unique TCR sequences. Of the 300 to 400 genotyped donors, roughly 85% fell in the genetic ancestry cluster associated with self-reported Caucasian donors. The study aimed to test whether cataloging public T cell receptors could reveal signatures of past pathogen exposure. Using immunosequencing, the study profiled T cell repertoires from about 620 subjects and related those repertoires to cytomegalovirus serostatus. Besides the first cohort of roughly 640 subjects, a separate validation cohort made up of roughly 130 different subjects was used. The study combined high-throughput TCR immunosequencing, statistical association of individual TCRs with disease status, and machine learning to predict cytomegalovirus infection status. A later analysis re-analyzed previously published TCR beta repertoires from 660 or so donors and added high-resolution HLA genotyping to study TCR occurrence patterns. Rather than drawing on any new phenotypic data, the later analysis identified candidate immune exposures from TCR beta sequences and the way those sequences occurred across donors. An earlier analysis of several hundred of the donors applied high-throughput TCR beta sequencing to assess whether each TCR beta V gene segment acted as functional or pseudogenic. Donor age, sex, ethnicity and CMV serostatus were compiled alongside the repertoire data. A later genetic analysis used genome-wide SNP genotypes for about 65% of the 666 donors, treating that subset as a discovery cohort. Every discovery cohort repertoire had been produced on one sequencing platform. Class I and class II HLA loci were covered by the typing at four-digit resolution. The number of typed donors differed by locus: about 629-640 for A, B, C, DRB1 and DQB1; roughly 510 for DQA1; approximately 600 for DPA1; and roughly 470 for DPB1. Because of strong linkage in the cohort, five DR-DQ haplotypes were treated as single units for association and clustering. Among 398 genotyped donors of the cohort, an average of roughly 230,000 unique TCR beta nucleotide sequences was sequenced per donor, of which about 19% were non-productive.

In total, roughly 670 healthy bone marrow donors made up the cohort. At the time of sampling, every cohort member was nominally healthy, though immune exposures that went unrecorded were likely present. The donor tested CMV seropositive and was one of the 289 seropositive cohort members. A peripheral blood sample was provided by each donor, and peripheral blood mononuclear cells were used for TCR beta sequencing. Genomic DNA extraction from the blood cell samples was performed with the Qiagen DNeasy Blood Extraction Kit. The library was built by means of the immunoSEQ multiplex PCR assay. The multiplex PCR relied on a mix of 60 forward primers for TCR Vbeta segments and 13 reverse primers for TCR Jbeta segments. Amplification of the CDR3 region of rearranged TCR beta genes was performed with a multiplex PCR assay on genomic DNA. The Illumina HiSeq System was used to sequence the amplified TCR beta libraries as 87-base-pair reads. In the paper's pipeline: A later analysis tallied 80 million to 95 million unique TCR beta chains across the 550 to 850 repertoires, and about 12 million of those chains were shared by two or more donors. Raw reads were error-corrected and collapsed into unique sequences with a nearest-neighbor algorithm that merged closely related sequences to remove PCR and sequencing errors. Alignment of CDR3 sequences to IMGT reference sequences was used to assign V, D and J gene segments. For a sequence to be retained, a match of at least six nucleotides was required to both a V gene segment and a J gene segment. A rearrangement was called productive if the CDR3 had no stop codons and remained in frame with V and J, and every other rearrangement was called non-productive. CDR3 was defined by IMGT convention, running from the second conserved V-encoded cysteine to the conserved J-encoded phenylalanine. The earlier analysis of 500 to 650 of the donors excluded any sequence lacking an unambiguous match to a single V gene segment. An earlier analysis of several hundred of the donors called V segments functional above 56.7% productive rearrangements and segregating when the between-donor standard deviation exceeded 5%. A statistical classification framework was built to diagnose cytomegalovirus status from the catalog of TCR beta chain sequences. V and J gene assignment, in a later analysis, came from comparing TCR nucleotide sequences with IMGT/GENE-DB human TR gene sequences. The TCRdist pipeline was used in a later analysis to assign CDR3 sequences and most-parsimonious VDJ recombination scenarios. In a later analysis, each TCR beta chain was defined by its CDR3 amino acid sequence together with its V-gene family, and reads lacking a unique V-gene family were excluded. As a way to deal with suspected cross-contamination and a sequencing artifact, a later analysis dropped over 550 nucleotide sequences that were highly shared and had low generation probability. A later analysis calculated a clonal expansion index for each public chain from normalized within-repertoire ranks of inferred template counts. In a later analysis, generation probabilities were computed using a VDJ recombination model fitted to out-of-frame rearrangements, and the results were checked against IGoR. In a later analysis, TCR-TCR, TCR-HLA and TCR-CMV co-occurrence was scored with hypergeometric tests, and a repertoire-size bias correction was applied to TCR pairs. In a later analysis, false discovery rates were estimated by permuting HLA or CMV assignments 20 times. In a later analysis, co-occurring TCRs were grouped with DBSCAN, and TCRdist sequence similarity was added when clustering was performed within HLA-allele-positive subsets. Repertoires with fewer than 30,000 or more than 120,000 public chains, plus five repertoires with anomalous nucleotide sharing, were excluded from co-occurrence clustering. Drawn from immuneACCESS, this table holds only the in-frame rearrangements with V and J called that TCRdb kept. Clones are partly lost; checked studies trace under half to an unresolved V gene and leave the rest unexplained. That table is the source of V, J and clone size, and D and trimming were worked out from the DNA. This sample's clone table shows approximately 70,000 clones. The ten largest clones add up to 5% of the sample.

What the study reported, not specific to this receptor: In a later analysis, most CMV-associated TCR beta chains were found to appear HLA-restricted, with HLA associations seemingly driven largely by CMV exposure. The cohort was sequenced for TCR beta chains only, and without alpha or paired-chain data the features that could be detected were limited. Because the 87-base-pair reads could not distinguish some IMGT-functional V segments, including TRBV6-2 and TRBV6-3, those segments were excluded. For the cohort, immune exposure information was limited to CMV serostatus. A later genetic analysis reported fewer N-insertions in productive TCRs among donors in an Asian-associated ancestry cluster than the roughly 720-donor mean. In a later genetic analysis, a missense DCLRE1C variant was associated with V-gene and J-gene trimming of TCR beta chains, and the association was replicated in an independent cohort. The presence/absence analyses assumed that sequencing depth was roughly uniform across donors, and that assumption may not be true. In vitro tests confirmed that a few of the cytomegalovirus-associated TCR beta chains recognize cytomegalovirus antigens. Several of the top co-occurrence clusters appeared to be linked to parvovirus B19, influenza, CMV and Epstein-Barr virus, according to a later analysis. HLA typing was unavailable for some donors at each locus, so association tests used only the typed subset. Compared with equally common non-associated chains, HLA-associated TCR beta chains in a later analysis were more clonally expanded and had lower generation probabilities. Broadly in line with IMGT annotations, most TCR beta V segments showed up in productive rearrangements about 87% or about 30% of the time in an earlier analysis of 587 of the donors. A later analysis found that TCR association rates varied across HLA loci, with DRB1 alleles showing the most associated TCRs and HLA-C alleles the fewest. Most TCR sequences were seen in very few donors, while some public TCRs were found in many individuals. According to the authors, the approach could potentially be generalized to other disease states and immunological phenotypes. At a false discovery rate of 0.05, a later analysis linked 15,000 to 20,000 TCR beta sequences to specific HLA alleles. In both the original and validation cohorts, the classifier was reported to diagnose cytomegalovirus status with high specificity and sensitivity. Because counts were too low, roughly 18 rarely observed V segments, including chromosome 9 orphons, were left out of the earlier analysis of approximately 580 of the donors. A cluster of highly shared sequence variants was judged likely to be a technical artifact of the sequencing pipeline. Assigning TCR associations to individual alleles was difficult when HLA alleles, especially DR and DQ, strongly co-occurred. A further reported finding was that TCR beta sequences accurately predicted the HLA-A and HLA-B alleles for most subjects in the first cohort. In the study, approximately 160 TCR beta chains were listed as associated with cytomegalovirus. Correlated functional status among segregating V segments might be attributable to linkage disequilibrium, but an unknown experimental factor could not be ruled out.

Material: PBMCs. This clonotype originated in a woman aged 40 to 50 in good health and CMV-seropositive. This receptor chain uses TRBV5-4 and TRBJ1-1; no confident D gene assignment can be made. Here is the DNA: TGTGCCAGCAGCCGGCTGGGCGAAGCTTTCTTT. Its product reads: CASSRLGEAFF.